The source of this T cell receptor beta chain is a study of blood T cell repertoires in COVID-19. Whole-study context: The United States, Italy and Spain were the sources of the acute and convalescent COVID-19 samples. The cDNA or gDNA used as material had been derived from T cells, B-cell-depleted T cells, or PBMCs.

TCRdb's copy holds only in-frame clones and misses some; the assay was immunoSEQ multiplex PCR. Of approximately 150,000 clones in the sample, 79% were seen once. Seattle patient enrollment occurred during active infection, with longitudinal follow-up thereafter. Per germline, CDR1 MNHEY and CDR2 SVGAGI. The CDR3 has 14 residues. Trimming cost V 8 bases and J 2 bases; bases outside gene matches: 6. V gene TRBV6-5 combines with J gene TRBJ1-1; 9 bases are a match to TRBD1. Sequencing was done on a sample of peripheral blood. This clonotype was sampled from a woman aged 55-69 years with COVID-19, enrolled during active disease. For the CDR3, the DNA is TGTGCCAGCTACATACAGGGGGCAAACACTGAAGCTTTCTTT. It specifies CASYIQGANTEAFF.